The rows below give T cell receptor beta chains drawn from one sample of a study of cytomegalovirus exposure and HLA in healthy donors. Using immunoSEQ multiplex PCR, the repertoire was profiled, and TCRdb retains in-frame clones only, with some absent. The sample yields about 150,000 clones, 80% to 90% seen once. What was sequenced was PBMCs. The receptors shown here come from a woman aged 25 to 39 in good health and CMV-seronegative. The CDR3 runs from the conserved cysteine through the conserved F or W. The order of the fields is clone size, D gene, V gene, J gene, CDR3 length, CDR3 protein, CDR3 DNA. D genes are given only for firm matches. Some rows have no size entry. The others give once, few or many, or a class for an expanded clone.

>-|-|TRBV10-3|TRBJ2-1|15
CAIRRETGVGTEQFF
TGTGCCATCCGCCGGGAGACCGGTGTGGGTACTGAGCAGTTCTTC
>-|TRBD1|TRBV29-1|TRBJ1-5|14
CSVRDRGGDQPQHF
TGCAGCGTGCGCGACAGGGGGGGGGATCAGCCCCAGCATTTT
>few|TRBD2|TRBV6-6|TRBJ2-7|11
CASSPRTRQYF
TGTGCCAGCAGTCCCAGGACTAGGCAGTACTTC
>-|-|TRBV19|TRBJ1-4|12
CASNGVGEKLFF
TGTGCCAGTAACGGGGTAGGAGAAAAACTGTTTTTT
>few|-|TRBV10-3|TRBJ1-3|14
CAITMGATGNTIYF
TGTGCCATCACCATGGGGGCTACTGGAAACACCATATATTTT
>-|TRBD2|TRBV5-1|TRBJ2-1|19
CASSLREMGSSGRSYEQFF
TGCGCCAGCAGCTTGCGTGAAATGGGGTCTAGCGGGAGGAGCTATGAGCAGTTCTTC
>-|TRBD1|TRBV29-1|TRBJ1-1|12
CSGRQGPTEAFF
TGCAGCGGGCGACAGGGCCCCACTGAAGCTTTCTTT
>-|-|TRBV6-5|TRBJ1-2|13
CASRLGPYYGYTF
TGTGCCAGCCGACTGGGGCCCTACTATGGCTACACCTTC
>few|-|TRBV5-1|TRBJ2-2|16
CASSHADRSDTGELFF
TGCGCCAGCAGCCACGCGGACAGATCAGACACCGGGGAGCTGTTTTTT
>-|-|TRBV7-9|TRBJ1-2|14
CASSLSESNYGYTF
TGTGCCAGCAGCTTATCTGAGTCTAACTATGGCTACACCTTC
>-|TRBD2|TRBV19|TRBJ2-3|17
CASSIDLAGDGTDTQYF
TGTGCCAGTAGTATAGACCTAGCGGGTGATGGCACAGATACGCAGTATTTT
>once|-|TRBV7-2|TRBJ2-7|15
CASSLPDRALYEQYF
TGTGCCAGCAGCCTTCCGGACAGAGCCCTTTACGAGCAGTACTTC
>-|TRBD1|TRBV28|TRBJ2-7|15
CASNSWTGGVYEQYF
TGTGCCAGCAATTCTTGGACAGGGGGAGTCTACGAGCAGTACTTC
>-|-|TRBV7-3|TRBJ1-1|13
CASSLTRQSQAFF
TGTGCCAGCAGCTTAACTCGACAGTCCCAAGCTTTCTTT
>-|TRBD2|TRBV7-3|TRBJ2-1|15
CASSPSGGSYNEQFF
TGTGCCAGCAGCCCCTCGGGGGGAAGCTACAATGAGCAGTTCTTC
>once|TRBD2|TRBV29-1|TRBJ2-1|14
CSVLSGVSYNEQFF
TGCAGCGTCCTTAGCGGGGTCTCCTACAATGAGCAGTTCTTC
>-|TRBD2|TRBV7-8|TRBJ2-7|19
CASSLETLGLAGGPYEQYF
TGTGCCAGCAGCTTAGAAACCTTAGGACTAGCGGGGGGGCCGTACGAGCAGTACTTC
>-|-|TRBV13|TRBJ2-7|14
CASSFSTRDYEQYF
TGTGCCAGCAGCTTCTCCACCCGCGACTACGAGCAGTACTTC
>-|-|TRBV7-2|TRBJ2-5|14
CASSLAGARETQYF
TGTGCCAGCAGCTTAGCGGGGGCGAGGGAGACCCAGTACTTC
>-|-|TRBV7-9|TRBJ1-1|15
CASSLNLFGGTEAFF
TGTGCCAGCAGCTTAAATCTGTTCGGCGGCACTGAAGCTTTCTTT
>-|TRBD2|TRBV5-4|TRBJ2-2|15
CASSLDGRAPGELFF
TGTGCCAGCAGCTTGGACGGGAGGGCCCCCGGGGAGCTGTTTTTT
>once|TRBD1|TRBV5-1|TRBJ1-2|13
CASSSGTGHGYTF
TGCGCCAGCAGCTCCGGGACAGGGCATGGCTACACCTTC
>-|TRBD1|TRBV5-1|TRBJ2-7|15
CASSLGQATGYEQYF
TGCGCCAGCAGCCTCGGACAGGCTACCGGCTACGAGCAGTACTTC
>-|-|TRBV4-3|TRBJ2-7|15
CASSQDGWSSYEQYF
TGCGCCAGCAGCCAAGATGGCTGGAGCTCCTACGAGCAGTACTTC
>-|TRBD2|TRBV4-2|TRBJ2-3|15
CASSQDSGGTDTQYF
TGTGCCAGCAGCCAAGATAGCGGGGGCACAGATACGCAGTATTTT
>-|TRBD2|TRBV5-8|TRBJ2-3|13
CASSSLATDTQYF
TGTGCCAGCAGCTCACTAGCGACAGATACGCAGTATTTT
>-|TRBD2|TRBV5-1|TRBJ2-2|17
CASSATTGTSFSGELFF
TGCGCCAGCAGCGCGACAACCGGGACTAGTTTTTCTGGGGAGCTGTTTTTT
>once|-|TRBV28|TRBJ2-7|14
CASSLGRAPWEQYF
TGTGCCAGCAGTTTGGGCAGGGCCCCCTGGGAGCAGTACTTC
>-|-|TRBV2|TRBJ2-1|14
CASSERQGKAEQFF
TGTGCCAGCAGTGAAAGGCAGGGGAAGGCTGAGCAGTTCTTC
>-|TRBD2|TRBV10-3|TRBJ2-3|17
CAISVSAGTSDTDTQYF
TGTGCCATCAGTGTAAGCGCCGGGACTAGCGACACAGATACGCAGTATTTT
>-|TRBD1|TRBV11-2|TRBJ2-5|15
CASSDIRGREETQYF
TGTGCCAGCAGCGATATCAGGGGGCGCGAAGAGACCCAGTACTTC
>-|TRBD2|TRBV28|TRBJ2-5|14
CASSISGSRETQYF
TGTGCCAGCAGTATCAGCGGGAGCCGGGAGACCCAGTACTTC
>-|-|TRBV4-2|TRBJ1-1|14
CASSQAQGYTEAFF
TGTGCCAGCAGCCAAGCCCAGGGATACACTGAAGCTTTCTTT
>-|TRBD2|TRBV4-3|TRBJ2-1|14
CASSQGTSDHEQFF
TGCGCCAGCAGCCAAGGGACTAGCGACCATGAGCAGTTCTTC
>-|-|TRBV5-6|TRBJ2-1|13
CASSLGPGNEQFF
TGTGCCAGCAGCTTGGGACCGGGGAATGAGCAGTTCTTC